This TCR beta chain was sequenced in a study of T cell responses to AZD1222 COVID-19 vaccine. Study observations and caveats: With two AZD1222 doses given, Spike-specific TCR breadth and depth both rose. Reportedly, nearly half of unique spike TCRs recognized epitopes outside B.1.351/B.1.1.7 mutations. Researchers took repertoire samples only after the peak T cell response had come.

Generated by immunoSEQ multiplex PCR, the TCRdb table keeps only in-frame clones and is missing some. Among 210,000 or so clones, just over 90% were seen once, and the ten largest hold roughly 0.99%. CDR3 length equals 15 residues. Per germline, CDR1 MGHRA and CDR2 YSYEKL. Trimming stripped 4 bases from V and 2 bases from J, with 15 bases between. Concerning this clone: Its target is not known.

The V call is TRBV4-1, the J call TRBJ2-7, with D possibly being TRBD1 or TRBD2 (7 bases each). Sample: peripheral blood, taken on day 0 of MenACWY control vaccination. The clonotype was recovered from an adult in good health. This CDR3 reads CASSRSQGGTYEQYF. In DNA, the CDR3 is TGCGCCAGCAGCCGCAGTCAGGGGGGGACCTACGAGCAGTACTTC.